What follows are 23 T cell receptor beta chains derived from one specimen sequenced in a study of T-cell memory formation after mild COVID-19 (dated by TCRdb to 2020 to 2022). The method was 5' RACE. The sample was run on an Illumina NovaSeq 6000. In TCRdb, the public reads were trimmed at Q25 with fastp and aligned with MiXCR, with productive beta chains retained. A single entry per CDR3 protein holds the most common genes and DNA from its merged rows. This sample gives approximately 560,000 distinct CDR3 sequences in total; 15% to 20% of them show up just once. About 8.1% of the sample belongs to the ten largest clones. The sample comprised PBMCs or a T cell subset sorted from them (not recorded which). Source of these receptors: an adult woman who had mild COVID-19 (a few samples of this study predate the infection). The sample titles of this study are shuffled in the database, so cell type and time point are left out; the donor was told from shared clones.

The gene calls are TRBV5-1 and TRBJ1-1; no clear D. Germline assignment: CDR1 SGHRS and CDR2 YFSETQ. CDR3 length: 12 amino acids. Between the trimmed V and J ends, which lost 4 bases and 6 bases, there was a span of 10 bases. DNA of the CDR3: TGCGCCAGCAGCCCACGAGGCTCTGAAGCTTTCTTT. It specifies CASSPRGSEAFF.

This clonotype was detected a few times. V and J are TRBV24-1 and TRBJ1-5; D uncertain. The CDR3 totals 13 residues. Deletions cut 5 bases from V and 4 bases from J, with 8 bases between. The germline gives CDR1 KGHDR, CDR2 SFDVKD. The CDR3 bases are TGTGCCACCAGTGCCACTAAAAATCAGCCCCAGCATTTT. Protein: CATSATKNQPQHF.

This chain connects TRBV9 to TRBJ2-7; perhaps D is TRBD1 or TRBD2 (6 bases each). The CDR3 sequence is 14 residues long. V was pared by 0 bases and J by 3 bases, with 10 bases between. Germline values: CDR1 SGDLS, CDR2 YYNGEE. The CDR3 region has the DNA TGTGCCAGCAGCGTAGAGGGGGGTCGCTACGAGCAGTACTTC. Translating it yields CASSVEGGRYEQYF.

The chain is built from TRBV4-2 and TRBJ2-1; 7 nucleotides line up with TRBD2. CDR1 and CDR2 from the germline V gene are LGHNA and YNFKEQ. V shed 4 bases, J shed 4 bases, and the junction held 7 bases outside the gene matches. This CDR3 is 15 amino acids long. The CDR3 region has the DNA TGTGCCAGCAGCCCTAGCGGTGTGGGATACAATGAGCAGTTCTTC. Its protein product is CASSPSGVGYNEQFF.

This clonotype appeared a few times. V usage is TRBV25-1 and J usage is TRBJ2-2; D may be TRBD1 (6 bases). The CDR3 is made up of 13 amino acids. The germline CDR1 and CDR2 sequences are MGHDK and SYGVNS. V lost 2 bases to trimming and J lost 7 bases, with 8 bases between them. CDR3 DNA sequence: TGTGCCAGCAGTGAAGGGGGCCGCGGGGAGCTGTTTTTT. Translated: CASSEGGRGELFF.

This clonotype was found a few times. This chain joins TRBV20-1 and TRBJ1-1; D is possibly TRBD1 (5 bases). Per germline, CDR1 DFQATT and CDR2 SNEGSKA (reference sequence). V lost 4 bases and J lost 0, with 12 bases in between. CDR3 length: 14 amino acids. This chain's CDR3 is CSANPSGLNTEAFF. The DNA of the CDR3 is TGCAGTGCTAACCCTTCAGGGTTGAACACTGAAGCTTTCTTT.

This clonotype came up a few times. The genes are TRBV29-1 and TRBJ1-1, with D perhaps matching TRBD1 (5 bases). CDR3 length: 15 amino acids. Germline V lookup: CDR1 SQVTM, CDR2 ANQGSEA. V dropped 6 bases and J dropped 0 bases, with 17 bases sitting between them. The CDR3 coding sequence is TGCAGCGTCCGTCCTCCGGGACTAATGAACACTGAAGCTTTCTTT. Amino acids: CSVRPPGLMNTEAFF.

In DNA form, the CDR3 reads TGTGCCTGGAGCTTCGGGACTAGCGGGGGCCCAGATGAGCAGTTCTTC. Translating gives CAWSFGTSGGPDEQFF. The rearrangement joins TRBV30 to TRBJ2-1; 14 positions match TRBD2. V shed 3 bases and J 8 bases; nucleotides not matched to a gene: 9. This CDR3 is built from 16 residues. Germline V lookup: CDR1 GTSNPN, CDR2 SVGIG (reference sequence).

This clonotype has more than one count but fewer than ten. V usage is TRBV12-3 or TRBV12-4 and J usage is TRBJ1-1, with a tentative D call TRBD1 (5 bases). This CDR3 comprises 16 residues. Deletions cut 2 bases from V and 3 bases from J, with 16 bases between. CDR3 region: CASSLSWGGRDTEAFF. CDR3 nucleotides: TGTGCCAGCAGTTTATCGTGGGGCGGGAGGGACACTGAAGCTTTCTTT.

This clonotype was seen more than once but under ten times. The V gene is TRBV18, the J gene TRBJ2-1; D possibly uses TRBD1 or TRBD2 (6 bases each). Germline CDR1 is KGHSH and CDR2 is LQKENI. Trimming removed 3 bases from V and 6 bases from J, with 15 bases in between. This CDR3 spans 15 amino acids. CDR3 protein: CASSPPGASFNEQFF. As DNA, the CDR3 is TGTGCCAGCTCACCCCCGGGGGCTTCGTTCAATGAGCAGTTCTTC.

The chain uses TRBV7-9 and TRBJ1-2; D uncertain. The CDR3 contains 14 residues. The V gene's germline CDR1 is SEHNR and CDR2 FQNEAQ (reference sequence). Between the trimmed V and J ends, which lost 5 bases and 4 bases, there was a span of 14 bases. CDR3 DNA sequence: TGTGCCAGCAGCACCCAAGGCTGGATCTATGGCTACACCTTC. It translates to CASSTQGWIYGYTF.

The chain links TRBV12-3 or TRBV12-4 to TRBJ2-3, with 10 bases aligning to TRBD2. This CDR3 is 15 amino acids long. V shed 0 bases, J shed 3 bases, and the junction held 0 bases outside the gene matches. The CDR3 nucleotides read TGTGCCAGCAGTTTAGCTAGCGGGAGGACAGATACGCAGTATTTT. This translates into CASSLASGRTDTQYF.

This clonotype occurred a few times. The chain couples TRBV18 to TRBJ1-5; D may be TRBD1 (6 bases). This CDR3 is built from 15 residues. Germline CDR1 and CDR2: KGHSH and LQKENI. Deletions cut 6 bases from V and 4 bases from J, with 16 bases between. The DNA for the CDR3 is TGTGCCAGCTCCGCCGGACAGCCGCAAAATCAGCCCCAGCATTTT. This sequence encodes CASSAGQPQNQPQHF. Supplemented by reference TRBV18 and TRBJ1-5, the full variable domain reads NAGVMQNPRHLVRRRGQEARLRCSPMKGHSHVYWYRQLPEEGLKFMVYLQKENIIDESGMPKERFSAEFPKEGPSILRIQQVVRGDSAAYFCASSAGQPQNQPQHFGDGTRLSIL.

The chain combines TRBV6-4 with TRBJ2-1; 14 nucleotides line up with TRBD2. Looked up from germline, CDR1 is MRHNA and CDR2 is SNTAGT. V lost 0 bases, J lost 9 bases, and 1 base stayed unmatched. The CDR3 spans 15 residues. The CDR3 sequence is CASSDSTSGRVEQFF. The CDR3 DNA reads TGTGCCAGCAGTGACTCGACTAGCGGGAGGGTTGAGCAGTTCTTC.

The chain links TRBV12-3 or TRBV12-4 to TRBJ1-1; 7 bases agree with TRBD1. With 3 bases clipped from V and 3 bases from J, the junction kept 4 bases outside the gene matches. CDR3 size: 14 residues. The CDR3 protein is CASSFKDRYTEAFF. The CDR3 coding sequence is TGTGCCAGCAGTTTCAAGGACAGGTACACTGAAGCTTTCTTT.

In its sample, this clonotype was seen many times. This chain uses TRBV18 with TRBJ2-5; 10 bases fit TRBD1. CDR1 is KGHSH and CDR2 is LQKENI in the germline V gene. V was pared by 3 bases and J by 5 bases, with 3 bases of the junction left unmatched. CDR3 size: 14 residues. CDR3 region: CASSPPGQGETQYF. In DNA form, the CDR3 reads TGTGCCAGCTCACCTCCGGGACAGGGGGAGACCCAGTACTTC.

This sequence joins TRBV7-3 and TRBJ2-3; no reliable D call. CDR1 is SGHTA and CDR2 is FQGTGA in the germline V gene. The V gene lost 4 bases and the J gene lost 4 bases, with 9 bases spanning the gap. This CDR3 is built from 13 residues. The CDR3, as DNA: TGTGCCAGCAGCTCGGTCATGGCAGATACGCAGTATTTT. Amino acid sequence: CASSSVMADTQYF.

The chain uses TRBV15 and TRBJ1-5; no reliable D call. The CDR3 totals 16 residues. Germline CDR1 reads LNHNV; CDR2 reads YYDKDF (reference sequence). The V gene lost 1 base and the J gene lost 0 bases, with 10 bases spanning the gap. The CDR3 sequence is CATSRAMDGSNQPQHF. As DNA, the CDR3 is TGTGCCACCAGCAGAGCCATGGACGGTAGCAATCAGCCCCAGCATTTT.

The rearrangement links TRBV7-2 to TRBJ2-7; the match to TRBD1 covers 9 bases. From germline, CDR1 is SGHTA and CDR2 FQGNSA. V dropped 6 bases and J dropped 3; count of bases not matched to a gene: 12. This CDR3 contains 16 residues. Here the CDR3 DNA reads TGTGCCAGCAGACCGGGGGATGGGACAGGGAGCTACGAGCAGTACTTC. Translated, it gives CASRPGDGTGSYEQYF. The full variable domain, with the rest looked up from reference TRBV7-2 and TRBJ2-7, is GAGVSQSPSNKVTEKGKDVELRCDPISGHTALYWYRQSLGQGLEFLIYFQGNSAPDKSGLPSDRFSAERTGGSVSTLTIQRTQQEDSAVYLCASRPGDGTGSYEQYFGPGTRLTVT.

The CDR3 DNA is TGTGCCAGCACCCCATCTACGGACAGGAGCCGGTTGGGCTATGGCTACACCTTC. Protein product: CASTPSTDRSRLGYGYTF. This sequence joins TRBV5-4 and TRBJ1-2; 7 nucleotides agree with TRBD1. CDR3 length: 18 residues. The germline CDR1 and CDR2 sequences are SGHNT and YYREEE (reference sequence). V was pared by 6 bases and J by 4 bases, with 21 bases of the junction left unmatched.

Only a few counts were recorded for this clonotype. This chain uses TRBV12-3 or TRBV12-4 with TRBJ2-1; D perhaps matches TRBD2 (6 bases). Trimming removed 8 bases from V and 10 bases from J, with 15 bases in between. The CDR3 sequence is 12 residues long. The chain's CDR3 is CASATGVREQFF. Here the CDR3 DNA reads TGTGCCAGCGCCACGGGGGTGCGGGAGCAGTTCTTC.

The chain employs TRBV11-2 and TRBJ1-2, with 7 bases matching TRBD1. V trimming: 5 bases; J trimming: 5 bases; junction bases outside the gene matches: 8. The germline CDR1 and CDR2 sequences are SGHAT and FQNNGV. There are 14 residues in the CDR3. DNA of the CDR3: TGTGCCAGCAGCACAGGGGATTATACGTATGGCTACACCTTC. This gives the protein CASSTGDYTYGYTF.

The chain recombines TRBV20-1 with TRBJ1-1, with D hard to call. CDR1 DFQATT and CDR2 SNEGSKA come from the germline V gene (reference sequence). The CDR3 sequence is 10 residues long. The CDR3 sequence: CSPKGVPAFF. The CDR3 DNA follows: TGCAGCCCGAAGGGCGTTCCGGCTTTCTTT.